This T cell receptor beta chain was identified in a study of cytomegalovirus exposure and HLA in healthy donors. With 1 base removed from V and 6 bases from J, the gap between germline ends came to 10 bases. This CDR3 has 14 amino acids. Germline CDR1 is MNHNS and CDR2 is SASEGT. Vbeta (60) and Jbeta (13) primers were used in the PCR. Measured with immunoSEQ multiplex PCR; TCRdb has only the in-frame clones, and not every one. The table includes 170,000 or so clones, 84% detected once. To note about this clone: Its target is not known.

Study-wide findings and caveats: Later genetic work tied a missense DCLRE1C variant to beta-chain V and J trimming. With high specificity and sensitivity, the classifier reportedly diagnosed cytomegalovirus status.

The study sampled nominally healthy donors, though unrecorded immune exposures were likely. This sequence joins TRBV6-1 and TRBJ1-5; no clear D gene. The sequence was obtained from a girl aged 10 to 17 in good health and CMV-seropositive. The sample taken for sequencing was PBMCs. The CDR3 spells CASSEGGGGQPQHF. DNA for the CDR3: TGTGCCAGCAGTGAAGGTGGCGGCGGTCAGCCCCAGCATTTT.